This TCR beta chain was found in a study of blood T cell repertoires in COVID-19. Study summary: The United States, Italy and Spain were the sources of the acute and convalescent COVID-19 samples. PBMCs, B-cell-depleted T cells, or T cells provided the cDNA or gDNA that made up the material.

In the original workflow: Reference gene primer amplification gave estimated nucleated cell counts. Profiling relied on immunoSEQ multiplex PCR, and the TCRdb table lists in-frame clones only, not all of them. V, J and clone size were drawn from that table, and D and trimming were deduced from the DNA. The sample shows roughly 200,000 clones, around four fifths of them seen only once. This clone has just one count. Sequenced material: peripheral blood. The clonotype comes from a woman in her 40s with COVID-19, enrolled during active disease.

CDR3 sequence reads: CASSLGEEEKLFF. The CDR3 DNA reads TGCGCCAGCAGCTTGGGAGAGGAGGAAAAACTGTTTTTT. The chain employs TRBV5-1 and TRBJ1-4; D uncertain. The CDR3 has 13 residues. Germline V gene lookup returns CDR1 SGHRS and CDR2 YFSETQ. V lost 0 bases to trimming and J lost 8 bases, with 8 bases between them.